Listed here are 3 T cell receptor beta chains from one sample, sequenced in a study of T cells in Graves' hyperthyroidism and ophthalmopathy. Amplified regions were TCR beta CDR3 sequences from RNA transcripts. With the HTBI primer set, the TCR CDR3 went through a first round of RT-PCR. TCRdb redid the calling of the multiplex PCR reads with MiXCR, one entry per CDR3 protein. The table shows more than 350,000 distinct CDR3 sequences, with 14% occurring only once. The sequencing input was blood. These receptors were obtained from a woman in her 30s with Graves' ophthalmopathy.

This clonotype occurred many times. J is TRBJ2-5 and V is TRBV28; tentative D call: TRBD1 (5 bases). V lost 6 bases and J 0 bases, leaving 14 bases between the germline ends. Germline loops: CDR1 MDHEN, CDR2 SYDVKM. CDR3 length equals 15 residues. For the CDR3, the DNA is TGTGCCAGCAGACAAAGCGAGGACAACCAAGAGACCCAGTACTTC. Amino acids: CASRQSEDNQETQYF.

This clonotype was found many times. The chain combines TRBV20-1 with TRBJ2-3; 8 positions match TRBD2. This CDR3 spans 17 amino acids. Trimming removed 6 bases from V and 2 bases from J; junction bases left unmatched: 16. Germline V gives CDR1 DFQATT, CDR2 SNEGSKA (reference sequence). This CDR3 reads CSAANLEAGGFTDTQYF. In DNA, the CDR3 is TGCAGTGCCGCTAATCTGGAGGCGGGGGGTTTCACAGATACGCAGTATTTT.

This chain uses TRBV27 with TRBJ2-1; D possibly corresponds to TRBD1 (6 bases). Germline V gene sequence: CDR1 MNHEY, CDR2 SMNVEV (reference sequence). V was clipped by 4 bases and J by 0 bases, with 13 bases between them. This CDR3 has 16 amino acids. Here the CDR3 DNA reads TGTGCCAGCAGTTCCCCCAGAGGGGGCTCCTACAATGAGCAGTTCTTC. Residues: CASSSPRGGSYNEQFF.